This T cell receptor (beta chain) came from a study of Graves' ophthalmopathy and Graves' hyperthyroidism. This clonotype came up many times. V trimming: 5 bases; J trimming: 4 bases; junction bases outside the gene matches: 8. The V gene's germline CDR1 is MNHNS and CDR2 SASEGT. This CDR3 contains 16 residues. For repertoire sequencing, the TCR beta CDR3 regions were amplified from RNA transcripts. First-round RT-PCR with HTBI primers preceded a second-round multiplex PCR. TCRdb used MiXCR to reprocess the multiplex PCR reads, holding one entry per CDR3 protein. The sample gives about 16,000 distinct CDR3 sequences, 46% of which show up once; about 25% is in the top ten.

The J gene is TRBJ2-3, the V gene TRBV6-1; 11 bases are shared with TRBD2. The sequencing input was peripheral blood. The sequence was obtained from a woman in her 40s with stable Graves' hyperthyroidism. The CDR3 coding sequence is TGTGCCAGCAGTCGTGACGGGACTAGCGGCGCAGATACGCAGTATTTT. Translating gives CASSRDGTSGADTQYF.